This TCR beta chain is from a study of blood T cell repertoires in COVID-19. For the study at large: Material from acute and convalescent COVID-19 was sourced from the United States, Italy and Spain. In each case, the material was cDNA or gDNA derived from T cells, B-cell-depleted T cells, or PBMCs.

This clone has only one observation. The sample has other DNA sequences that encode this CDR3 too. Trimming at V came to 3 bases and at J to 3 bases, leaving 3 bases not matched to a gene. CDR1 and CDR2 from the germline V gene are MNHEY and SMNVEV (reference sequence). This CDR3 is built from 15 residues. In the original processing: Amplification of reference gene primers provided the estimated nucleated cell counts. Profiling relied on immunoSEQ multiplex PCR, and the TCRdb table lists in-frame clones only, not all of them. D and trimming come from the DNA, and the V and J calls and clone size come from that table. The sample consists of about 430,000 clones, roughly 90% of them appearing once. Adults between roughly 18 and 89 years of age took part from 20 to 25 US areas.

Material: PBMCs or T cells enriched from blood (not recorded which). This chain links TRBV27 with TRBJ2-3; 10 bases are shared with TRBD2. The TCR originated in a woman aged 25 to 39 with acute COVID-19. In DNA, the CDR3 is TGTGCCAGCAGTTTTTTAGCGGGGGGAACAGATACGCAGTATTTT. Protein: CASSFLAGGTDTQYF.